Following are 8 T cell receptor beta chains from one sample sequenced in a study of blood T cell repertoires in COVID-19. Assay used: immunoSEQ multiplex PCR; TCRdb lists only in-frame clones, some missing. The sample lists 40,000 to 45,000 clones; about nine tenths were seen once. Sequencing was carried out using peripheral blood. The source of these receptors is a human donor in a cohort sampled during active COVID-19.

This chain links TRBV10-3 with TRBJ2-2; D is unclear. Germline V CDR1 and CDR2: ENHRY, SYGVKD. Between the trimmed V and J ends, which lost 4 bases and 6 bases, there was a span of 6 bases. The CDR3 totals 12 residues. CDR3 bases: TGTGCCATCAGTGGAACGGCCGGGGAGCTGTTTTTT. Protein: CAISGTAGELFF.

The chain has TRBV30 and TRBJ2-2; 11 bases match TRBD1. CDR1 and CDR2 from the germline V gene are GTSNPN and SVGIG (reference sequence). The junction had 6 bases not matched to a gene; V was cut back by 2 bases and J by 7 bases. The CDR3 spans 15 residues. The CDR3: CAWSRGQGAFGELFF. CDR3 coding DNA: TGTGCCTGGAGTAGAGGACAGGGGGCTTTCGGGGAGCTGTTTTTT.

The CDR3 region is CASSPPPTGVGTEAFF. CDR3 DNA: TGTGCCAGCTCACCCCCCCCGACAGGGGTGGGGACTGAAGCTTTCTTT. This chain connects TRBV18 to TRBJ1-1; 8 bases line up with TRBD1. This CDR3 comprises 16 residues. V shed 3 bases, J shed 5 bases, and the junction held 11 bases outside the gene matches. Per the germline V gene, CDR1 is KGHSH and CDR2 is LQKENI.

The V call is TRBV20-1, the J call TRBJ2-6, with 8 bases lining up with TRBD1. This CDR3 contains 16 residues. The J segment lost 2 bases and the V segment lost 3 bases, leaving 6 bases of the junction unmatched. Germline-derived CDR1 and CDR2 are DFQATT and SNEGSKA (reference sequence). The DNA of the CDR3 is TGCAGTGCTAGTACAGGGGGAAGGACTGGGGCCAACGTCCTGACTTTC. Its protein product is CSASTGGRTGANVLTF.

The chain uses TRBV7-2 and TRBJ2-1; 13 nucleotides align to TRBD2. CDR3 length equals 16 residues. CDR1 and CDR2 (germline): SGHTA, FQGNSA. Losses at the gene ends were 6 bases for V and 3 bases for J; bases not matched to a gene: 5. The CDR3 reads CASRRTSGGLYNEQFF. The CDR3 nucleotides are TGTGCCAGCAGGAGGACTAGCGGGGGACTCTACAATGAGCAGTTCTTC. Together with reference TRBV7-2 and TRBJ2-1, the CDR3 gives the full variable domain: GAGVSQSPSNKVTEKGKDVELRCDPISGHTALYWYRQSLGQGLEFLIYFQGNSAPDKSGLPSDRFSAERTGGSVSTLTIQRTQQEDSAVYLCASRRTSGGLYNEQFFGPGTRLTVL.

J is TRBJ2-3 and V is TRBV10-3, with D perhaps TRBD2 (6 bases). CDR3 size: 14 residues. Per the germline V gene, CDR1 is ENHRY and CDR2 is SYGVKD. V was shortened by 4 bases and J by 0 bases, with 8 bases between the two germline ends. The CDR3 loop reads CAISGDLSTDTQYF. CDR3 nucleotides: TGTGCCATCAGTGGGGACTTGAGCACAGATACGCAGTATTTT.

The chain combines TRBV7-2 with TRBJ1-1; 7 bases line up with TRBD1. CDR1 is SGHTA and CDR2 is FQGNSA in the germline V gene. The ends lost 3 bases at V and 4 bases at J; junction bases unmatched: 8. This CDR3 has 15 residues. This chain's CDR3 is CASSFETGVGTEAFF. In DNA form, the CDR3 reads TGTGCCAGCAGCTTTGAAACAGGGGTGGGCACTGAAGCTTTCTTT. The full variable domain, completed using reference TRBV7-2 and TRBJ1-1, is GAGVSQSPSNKVTEKGKDVELRCDPISGHTALYWYRQSLGQGLEFLIYFQGNSAPDKSGLPSDRFSAERTGGSVSTLTIQRTQQEDSAVYLCASSFETGVGTEAFFGQGTRLTVV.

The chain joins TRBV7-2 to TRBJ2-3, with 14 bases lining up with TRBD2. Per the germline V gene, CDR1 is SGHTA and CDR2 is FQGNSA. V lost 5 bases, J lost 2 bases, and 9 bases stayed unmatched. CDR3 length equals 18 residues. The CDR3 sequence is CASSEQATSGGATDTQYF. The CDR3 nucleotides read TGTGCCAGCAGCGAACAAGCGACTAGCGGGGGGGCCACAGATACGCAGTATTTT.